This TCR beta chain stems from a study of metastatic and nonmetastatic thyroid tumors. Study at large: The authors compared repertoires across blood and tumor or nodule tissue from malignant and benign thyroid patients. Points from the study as a whole: Within blood and tumor, benign nodules reportedly had significantly lower TCR beta diversity than malignant thyroid tumors did.

Study processing details: What underpinned the distant-metastasis classifier for papillary thyroid cancer was the set of CDR3 differences across clinicopathological groups. TCRdb re-called the PCR reads through MiXCR. It is TCRdb's table, rather than the study itself, that gives the V and J calls and clone size. The repertoire holds roughly 90,000 clones, with under 15% as singletons. This clone was seen many times. Its antigen remains unknown. CDR3 length: 21 amino acids. Germline V gene data show CDR1 as LGHDT and CDR2 as YNNKEL (reference sequence). The ends were cut back, 4 bases at V and 4 bases at J, with 29 bases in the middle. Every patient was untreated before thyroid surgery.

This clonotype originated in a female donor with papillary thyroid cancer or a benign thyroid nodule (not recorded which). Some clones in this sample may be carry-over from other donors' samples. The rearrangement links TRBV3-1 to TRBJ2-6; a possible D gene is TRBD2 (6 bases). The sequencing sample was made of blood. The CDR3 sequence is CASSPMLAWRDVLAGANVLTF. The DNA of the CDR3 is TGTGCCAGCAGCCCGATGCTCGCTTGGCGGGACGTGTTAGCCGGGGCCAACGTCCTGACTTTC.